This TCR beta chain was recorded in a study of shared clonotypes between healthy human individuals. Study background: The composition of the donors was two women and a few men aged 18 to 49.

Running of the assay took place at deep level. Clones were read by immunoSEQ multiplex PCR, and TCRdb kept only the in-frame ones, dropping some. This table has approximately 2.1 million clones, more than 80% appearing once. Sequenced sample: naive CD4+ T cells from PBMCs. The subset here: CD45RA+ positively selected. The clonotype comes from a young man in good health. Some clones in this sample may be carry-over from other donors' samples.

CDR3 residues: CASEDRYNEQFF. CDR3 nucleotides: TGTGCCAGCGAAGACCGGTACAATGAGCAGTTCTTC. V usage is TRBV6-5 and J usage is TRBJ2-1; no definite D call. CDR3 length: 12 residues. CDR1 MNHEY and CDR2 SVGAGI come from the germline V gene. Trimming removed 8 bases from V and 4 bases from J, with 9 bases in between.